Listed below are T cell receptor beta chains from one sample, sequenced in a study of tumor and adjacent non-tumor tissue in lung cancer. TCRdb re-called the multiplex PCR reads with MiXCR, one entry per CDR3 protein. Of around 60,000 distinct CDR3 sequences listed, about 61% were seen once; the top ten hold around a third. Sequenced input: distant non-tumor lung tissue. These TCRs come from a man between 65 and 79 years old with non-small cell lung cancer. The conserved cysteine and the conserved F or W are not part of the CDR3 here.

v_call: TRBV11-2
cdr3_aa: ASSPDYNERF

v_call: TRBV20-1
cdr3_aa: SADYISGGQETQY

v_call: TRBV11-2
cdr3_aa: ASSLDGGGYDQY

v_call: TRBV11-2
cdr3_aa: ASSRPFCLREWTQPQH

v_call: TRBV24-1
cdr3_aa: ATRNNGAQETQY

v_call: TRBV12-3/TRBV12-4
cdr3_aa: ASSFGGTGYSPLH

v_call: TRBV29-1
cdr3_aa: SVVATSGPNEQF

v_call: TRBV10-3
cdr3_aa: ATGQGVCEQY

v_call: TRBV4-2
cdr3_aa: ASTYSASGSEVGELF

v_call: TRBV20-1
cdr3_aa: SARDPSGTDTQY

v_call: TRBV24-1
cdr3_aa: ATSDYKAGGTDTQY